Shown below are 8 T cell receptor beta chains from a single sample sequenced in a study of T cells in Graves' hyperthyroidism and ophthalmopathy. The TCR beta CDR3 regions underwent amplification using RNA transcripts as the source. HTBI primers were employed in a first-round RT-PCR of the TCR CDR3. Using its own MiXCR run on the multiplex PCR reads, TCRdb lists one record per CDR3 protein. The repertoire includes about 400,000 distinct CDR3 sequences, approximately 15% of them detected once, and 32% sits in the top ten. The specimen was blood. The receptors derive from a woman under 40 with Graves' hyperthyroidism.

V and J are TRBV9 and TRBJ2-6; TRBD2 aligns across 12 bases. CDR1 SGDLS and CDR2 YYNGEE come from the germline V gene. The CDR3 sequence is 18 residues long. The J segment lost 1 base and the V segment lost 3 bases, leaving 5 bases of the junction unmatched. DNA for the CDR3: TGTGCCAGCAGCGCCCGACTAGCGGGAGAGTCTGGGGCCAACGTCCTGACTTTC. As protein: CASSARLAGESGANVLTF.

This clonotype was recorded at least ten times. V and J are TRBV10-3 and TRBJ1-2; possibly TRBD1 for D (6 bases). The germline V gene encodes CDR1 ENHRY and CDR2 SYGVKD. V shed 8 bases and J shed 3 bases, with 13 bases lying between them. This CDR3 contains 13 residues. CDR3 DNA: TGTGCCATCGCGGGGGGCTCGGACTATGGCTACACCTTC. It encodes CAIAGGSDYGYTF.

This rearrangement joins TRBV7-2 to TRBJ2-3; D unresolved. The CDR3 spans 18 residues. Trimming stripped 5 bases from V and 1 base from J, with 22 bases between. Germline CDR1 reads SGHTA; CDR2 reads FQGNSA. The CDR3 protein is CASSIRVAVSGRTDTQYF. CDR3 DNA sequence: TGTGCCAGCAGCATCCGGGTTGCCGTGAGTGGGCGCACAGATACGCAGTATTTT.

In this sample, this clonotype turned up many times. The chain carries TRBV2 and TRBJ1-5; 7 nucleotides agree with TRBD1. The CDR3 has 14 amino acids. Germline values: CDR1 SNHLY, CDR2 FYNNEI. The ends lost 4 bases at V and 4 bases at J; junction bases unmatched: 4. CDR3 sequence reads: CASSARQGNQPQHF. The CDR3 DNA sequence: TGTGCCAGCAGTGCTAGACAGGGAAATCAGCCCCAGCATTTT.

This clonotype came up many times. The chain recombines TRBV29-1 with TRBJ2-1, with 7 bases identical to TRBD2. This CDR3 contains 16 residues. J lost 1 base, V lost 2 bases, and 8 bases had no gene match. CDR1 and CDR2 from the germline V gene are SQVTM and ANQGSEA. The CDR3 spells CSVERASGHSYNEQFF. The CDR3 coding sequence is TGCAGCGTTGAACGGGCTAGCGGACATTCCTACAATGAGCAGTTCTTC.

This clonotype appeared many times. The CDR3 DNA sequence: TGTGCCAGCAGTGAGGGACAGCTCATGAACACTGAAGCTTTCTTT. Amino acid sequence: CASSEGQLMNTEAFF. This chain uses TRBV2 with TRBJ1-1; 7 positions match TRBD1. Losses at the gene ends were 3 bases for V and 0 bases for J; bases not matched to a gene: 4. Germline CDR1 is SNHLY and CDR2 is FYNNEI. This CDR3 has 15 residues. Full variable domain (rest looked up from reference TRBV2 and TRBJ1-1): EPEVTQTPSHQVTQMGQEVILRCVPISNHLYFYWYRQILGQKVEFLVSFYNNEISEKSEIFDDQFSVERPDGSNFTLKIRSTKLEDSAMYFCASSEGQLMNTEAFFGQGTRLTVV.

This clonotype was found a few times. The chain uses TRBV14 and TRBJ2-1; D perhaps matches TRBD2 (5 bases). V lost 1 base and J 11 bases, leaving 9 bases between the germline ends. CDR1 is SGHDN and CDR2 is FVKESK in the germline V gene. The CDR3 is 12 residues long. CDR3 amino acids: CASSQVLAKQFF. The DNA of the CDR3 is TGTGCCAGCAGCCAAGTTCTAGCTAAGCAGTTCTTC.

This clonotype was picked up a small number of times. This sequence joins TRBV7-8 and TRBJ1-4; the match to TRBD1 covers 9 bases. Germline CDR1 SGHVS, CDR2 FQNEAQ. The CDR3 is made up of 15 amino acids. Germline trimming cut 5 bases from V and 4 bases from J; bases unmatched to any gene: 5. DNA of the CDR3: TGTGCCAGCAGCGCCCGGACAGGGGATAATGAAAAACTGTTTTTT. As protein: CASSARTGDNEKLFF.